The clone carrying this T cell receptor (beta chain) occurred once. Its antigen remains unidentified. The source of the sample is a study of neurological immune-mediated disorders. Overall study results and limits: HTLV-1-associated myelopathy displayed the greatest TCR clonal expansion, and multiple sclerosis exhibited the smallest, lower than that of healthy controls.

TCRdb ran MiXCR on the 5' RACE reads and lists one entry per CDR3 protein. The sample comprises about 59,000 distinct CDR3 sequences, approximately 25% of which are singletons, and about 4.6% rests with the top ten. The time point is: technical triplicate 2. Unsorted libraries were prepared from 2 million PBMCs held at -80 C. J gave up 7 bases and V 1 base, and 5 bases lay outside the gene matches. The CDR3 length is 15 residues. Germline V gene data show CDR1 as MDHEN and CDR2 as SYDVKM. Sequences were obtained from PBMCs. The chain joins TRBV28 to TRBJ2-7; 12 nucleotides match TRBD1. This receptor was obtained from a man in his sixties with HTLV-1-associated myelopathy (HAM/TSP). The DNA for the CDR3 is TGTGCCAGCAGTTTATTGGGACAGGGGGCTGGGGAGCAGTACTTC. The encoded protein is CASSLLGQGAGEQYF.